This is a list of T cell receptor beta chains from one sample in a study of breast tumors, draining lymph nodes, adjacent tissues. TCRdb passed the multiplex PCR reads through MiXCR, listing each CDR3 protein once. The sample yields some 130,000 distinct CDR3 sequences, roughly 21% seen once. The sample consisted of axillary lymph node tissue. These receptors all come from a female donor with breast cancer. Some clones in this sample may be carry-over from other donors' samples. The CDR3 runs from the conserved cysteine through the conserved F or W. The order of the fields is V gene, CDR3 length, J gene, CDR3 protein.

TRBV2	13	TRBJ1-2	CASSTGARGGYTF
TRBV2	12	TRBJ2-7	CASSTGGNEQYF
TRBV12-5	15	TRBJ1-2	CASGPGTGYLGGYTF
TRBV20-1	13	TRBJ2-7	CSAETGGIYEQYF
TRBV7-3	15	TRBJ1-6	CASSLLGQGNSPLHF
TRBV5-1	13	TRBJ1-2	CASSLDRANGYTF
TRBV6-5	14	TRBJ2-7	CASTQYLGAYEQYF
TRBV11-2	13	TRBJ2-7	CASSPGQGYEQYF
TRBV5-4	15	TRBJ2-2	CASSLVRESTGELFF
TRBV11-2	15	TRBJ2-7	CASRTPGGPPGEQYF
TRBV7-2	12	TRBJ2-2	CASSLVGTELFF
TRBV2	14	TRBJ1-4	CASSEGGTIEKLFF
TRBV30	18	TRBJ2-5	CAWSALLIAGGPEETQYF
TRBV18	12	TRBJ2-7	CASSPPSYEQYF
TRBV2	13	TRBJ1-5	CAGPGGNNQPQHF
TRBV12-3/TRBV12-4	13	TRBJ2-7	CASSSTSSYEQYF
TRBV6-5	14	TRBJ1-5	CASSYRGGNQPQHF
TRBV30	13	TRBJ1-5	CAWKFPGNQPQHF
TRBV28	15	TRBJ2-2	CASTLGGGPTGELFF
TRBV6-4	14	TRBJ1-2	CASSRTGEGYGYTF
TRBV20-1	13	TRBJ2-3	CSASNPRTDTQYF
TRBV5-1	15	TRBJ2-3	CASSADSGITDTQYF
TRBV2	15	TRBJ2-5	CASSEGGGTSETQYF
TRBV3-1	17	TRBJ1-3	CASSQVRTGLSGNTIYF
TRBV6-1	14	TRBJ2-1	CASYRLAGANEQFF
TRBV5-6	17	TRBJ1-2	CASSIGTGASGSYGYTF
TRBV19	17	TRBJ2-3	CASSPPLAGRTFHTQYF
TRBV6-5	13	TRBJ1-2	CASSKDSNYGYTF
TRBV30	16	TRBJ1-2	CAWSVGQGLNVYGYTF
TRBV7-9	16	TRBJ2-3	CASSLPSSGDTDTQYF
TRBV6-1	18	TRBJ1-5	CASSTLLGLTGSNQPQHF
TRBV19	14	TRBJ1-5	CASSPGTANQPQHF
TRBV7-2	14	TRBJ2-7	CASRLGAGRYEQYF
TRBV20-1	11	TRBJ2-7	CSASSSYEQYF
TRBV28	13	TRBJ1-2	CASIAGQEPGYTF
TRBV6-1	15	TRBJ1-2	CASSEAGQGAGGYTF
TRBV5-1	16	TRBJ2-5	CASTLGLAGHQETQYF
TRBV5-4	15	TRBJ2-5	CASSTGRGMKETQYF
TRBV2	17	TRBJ2-3	CADRTGRSEVRSDTQYF
TRBV18	16	TRBJ1-2	CASSRDRLSSNYGYTF
TRBV7-2	15	TRBJ1-3	CASSPTGATGNTIYF
TRBV24-1	17	TRBJ2-3	CATSDPGLAGGPDTQYF
TRBV5-1	14	TRBJ2-7	CASSPRVGAYEQYF
TRBV29-1	14	TRBJ2-7	CSAAEQGALNEQYF
TRBV2	14	TRBJ1-2	CASSPAADGYGYTF